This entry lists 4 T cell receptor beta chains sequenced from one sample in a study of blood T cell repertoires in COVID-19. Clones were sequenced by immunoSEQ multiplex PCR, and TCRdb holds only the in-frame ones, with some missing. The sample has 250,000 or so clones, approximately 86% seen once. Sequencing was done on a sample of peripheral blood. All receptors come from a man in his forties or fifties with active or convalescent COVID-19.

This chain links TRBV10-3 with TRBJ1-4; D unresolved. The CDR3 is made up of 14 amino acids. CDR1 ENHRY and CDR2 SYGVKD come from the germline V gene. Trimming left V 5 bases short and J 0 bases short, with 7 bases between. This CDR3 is CAISPFATNEKLFF. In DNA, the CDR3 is TGTGCCATCAGTCCGTTTGCAACTAATGAAAAACTGTTTTTT.

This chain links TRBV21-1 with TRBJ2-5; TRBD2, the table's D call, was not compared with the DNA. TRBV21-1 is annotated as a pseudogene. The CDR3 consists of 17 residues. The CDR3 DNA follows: TGTGCCAGCAGCAAAGGGAGGGAGCGGGGGGGCCAAGAGACCCAGTACTTC. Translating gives CASSKGRERGGQETQYF.

The CDR3 DNA sequence: TGTGCTAGTGGTTTGGACACTAGCTTTTATGAGCAGTTCTTC. Translated, it gives CASGLDTSFYEQFF. The V gene is TRBV12-5, the J gene TRBJ2-1; perhaps TRBD2 as D (6 bases). The CDR3 runs 14 residues. V was shortened by 1 base and J by 8 bases, with 12 bases between the two germline ends. The germline V gene encodes CDR1 LGHNT and CDR2 FRNRAP. The entire variable domain, with the rest obtained from reference TRBV12-5 and TRBJ2-1, is as follows: DARVTQTPRHKVTEMGQEVTMRCQPILGHNTVFWYRQTMMQGLELLAYFRNRAPLDDSGMPKDRFSAEMPDATLATLKIQPSEPRDSAVYFCASGLDTSFYEQFFGPGTRLTVL.

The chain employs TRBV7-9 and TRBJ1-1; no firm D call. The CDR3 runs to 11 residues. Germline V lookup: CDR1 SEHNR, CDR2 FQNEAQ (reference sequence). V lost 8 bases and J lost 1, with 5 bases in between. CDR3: CASHSNTEAFF. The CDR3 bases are TGTGCCAGCCACTCGAACACTGAAGCTTTCTTT. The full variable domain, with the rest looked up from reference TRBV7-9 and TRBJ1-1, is DTGVSQNPRHKITKRGQNVTFRCDPISEHNRLYWYRQTLGQGPEFLTYFQNEAQLEKSRLLSDRFSAERPKGSFSTLEIQRTEQGDSAMYLCASHSNTEAFFGQGTRLTVV.